Below, 3 T cell receptor beta chains from the same sample are listed, as sequenced in a study of shared clonotypes between healthy human individuals. Using immunoSEQ multiplex PCR, the repertoire was profiled, and TCRdb retains in-frame clones only, with some absent. The data contain about 99,000 clones, around 47% of them seen just once; the ten biggest clones take up over 12%. Sequencing input: PBMCs. The receptor source for this set is a woman between 40 and 50 years old in good health. Some clones in this sample may be carry-over from other donors' samples.

The chain carries TRBV7-2 and TRBJ1-5; D is unclear. The germline CDR1 and CDR2 sequences are SGHTA and FQGNSA. V lost 3 bases to trimming and J lost 3 bases, with 3 bases between them. The length of the CDR3 is 12 residues. CDR3 nucleotide sequence: TGTGCCAGCAGCTTCGTCAATCAGCCCCAGCATTTT. It encodes CASSFVNQPQHF.

J is TRBJ2-2 and V is TRBV7-2; no definite D call. V lost 1 base to trimming and J lost 0 bases, with 12 bases between them. The CDR3 is 17 amino acids. CDR1 is SGHTA, CDR2 FQGNSA, per germline. CDR3 amino acids: CASSLGSGIANTGELFF. CDR3 nucleotides: TGTGCCAGCAGCTTAGGGTCAGGCATAGCGAACACCGGGGAGCTGTTTTTT.

The V call is TRBV7-9, the J call TRBJ1-3; no clear D gene. This CDR3 has 13 residues. V gave up 3 bases and J gave up 0 bases, with 3 bases separating them. From germline, CDR1 is SEHNR and CDR2 FQNEAQ (reference sequence). The CDR3 coding sequence is TGTGCCAGCAGCTTGTACTCTGGAAACACCATATATTTT. It codes for CASSLYSGNTIYF.